The clone carrying this T cell receptor (beta chain) is a singleton in its sample. Antigen unknown. The repertoire was sequenced with immunoSEQ multiplex PCR; TCRdb's copy has only in-frame clones and lacks some. The sample carries 150,000 to 200,000 clones, about 81% recorded once. The data were taken from a study of cytomegalovirus exposure and HLA in healthy donors. J lost 2 bases, V lost 0 bases, and 5 bases had no gene match. The CDR3 sequence is 17 residues long. The germline CDR1 and CDR2 sequences are SGHRS and YFSETQ. Study outcomes and limitations: TCR clusters originating in the first cohort tended to co-occur in the 110 or so validation repertoires, according to a later analysis.

The sequencing sample was made of PBMCs. This rearrangement joins TRBV5-1 to TRBJ2-3, with 11 nucleotides matching TRBD2. This sequence was found in a woman aged 25 to 39 in good health and CMV-seronegative. This CDR3 is CASSLGLAGLNTDTQYF. The CDR3 nucleotides read TGCGCCAGCAGCTTGGGACTAGCGGGGTTGAACACAGATACGCAGTATTTT.